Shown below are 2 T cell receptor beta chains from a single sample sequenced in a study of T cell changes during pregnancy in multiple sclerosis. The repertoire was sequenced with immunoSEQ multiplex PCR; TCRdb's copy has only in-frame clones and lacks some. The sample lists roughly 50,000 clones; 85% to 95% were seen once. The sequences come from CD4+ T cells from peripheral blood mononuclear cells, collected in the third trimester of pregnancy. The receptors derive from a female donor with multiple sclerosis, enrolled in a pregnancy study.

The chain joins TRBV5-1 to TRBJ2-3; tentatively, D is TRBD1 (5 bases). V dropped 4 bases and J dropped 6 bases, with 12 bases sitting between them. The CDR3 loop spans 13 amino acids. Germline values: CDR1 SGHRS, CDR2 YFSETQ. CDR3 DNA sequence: TGCGCCAGCAGCGGACACAGTTTGGATACGCAGTATTTT. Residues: CASSGHSLDTQYF.

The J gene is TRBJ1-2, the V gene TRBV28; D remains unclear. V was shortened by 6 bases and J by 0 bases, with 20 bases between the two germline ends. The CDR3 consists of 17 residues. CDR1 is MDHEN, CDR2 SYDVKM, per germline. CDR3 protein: CASSRKLRPQPNYGYTF. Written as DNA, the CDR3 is TGTGCCAGCAGCCGTAAACTACGACCTCAACCTAACTATGGCTACACCTTC.